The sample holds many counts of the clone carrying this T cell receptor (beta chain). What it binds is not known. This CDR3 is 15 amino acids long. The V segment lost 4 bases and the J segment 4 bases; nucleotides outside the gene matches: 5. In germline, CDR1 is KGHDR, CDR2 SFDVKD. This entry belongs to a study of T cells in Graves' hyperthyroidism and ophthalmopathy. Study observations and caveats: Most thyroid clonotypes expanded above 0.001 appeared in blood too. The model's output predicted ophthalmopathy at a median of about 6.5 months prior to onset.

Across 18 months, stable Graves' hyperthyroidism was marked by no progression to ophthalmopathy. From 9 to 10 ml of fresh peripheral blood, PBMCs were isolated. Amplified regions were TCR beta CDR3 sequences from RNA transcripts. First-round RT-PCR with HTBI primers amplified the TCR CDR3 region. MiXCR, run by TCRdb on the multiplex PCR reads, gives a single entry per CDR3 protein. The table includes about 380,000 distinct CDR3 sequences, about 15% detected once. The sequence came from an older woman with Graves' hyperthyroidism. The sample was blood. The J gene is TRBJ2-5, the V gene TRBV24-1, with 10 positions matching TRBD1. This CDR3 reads CATSEAGQGPETQYF. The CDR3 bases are TGTGCCACCAGTGAGGCGGGACAGGGGCCAGAGACCCAGTACTTC.